Listed here is a single T cell receptor beta chain. Its binding antigen is unknown. No base-level quality is on record; no much larger clone is a single base apart. Whole blood was collected in K2EDTA tubes by collaborating institutions according to the institutions' own protocols. For TCRbeta analysis, collaborators shipped samples as frozen whole blood, isolated PBMCs, or DNA extracted from either of those sample types. The sample is drawn from a study of blood T cell repertoires in COVID-19 (dated by TCRdb to about 2020). Concerning the study at large: The collaborator samples originated in the United States, Italy and Spain and spanned the acute and convalescent phases of COVID-19. The prospective study material was composed of cDNA or gDNA derived from T cells, B-cell-depleted T cells, or PBMCs. The dataset comprised deeply sampled blood TCRbeta repertoires from subjects exposed to, actively infected with, or recovered from COVID-19. A freely available public database, intended as a resource for researchers studying the immune response to SARS-CoV-2, is where the repertoires were released. Samples were obtained from the ongoing ImmuneRACE study (first 160 participants) and from over 1,000 subjects provided by 6 global collaborators. Sample metadata almost always included a de-identified subject ID, COVID-19 status, age in years and sex. Where HLA class I and class II types were available, the types were taken from metadata supplied by the sample provider, not from assay-based typing.

Broader findings and caveats from the paper: Clinical and demographic metadata were provided uncurated, with the amount varying by source and participant.

The immunoSEQ Assay, a bias-controlled multiplex PCR, was used to amplify TCRbeta CDR3 regions from genomic DNA. On the authors' methods: Within the assay, amplification of reference gene primers was used to estimate how many nucleated cells each sample contained. Sequence reads were collapsed and filtered to measure the absolute abundance of every unique TCRbeta CDR3 rearrangement. For each sample, productive Simpson clonality was calculated as the square root of Simpson's diversity index over productive rearrangements. In its TCRdb copy, this immuneACCESS table keeps in-frame sequences only and misses some clones. Where compared with another copy, unresolved V genes explain less than half of these, and the others have no known cause. D and trimming were read from the DNA, whereas the V and J calls and clone size are those reported in that table. Present in this sample are about 340,000 clones, 65% to 85% of which were seen just once. Of the sample, around 3% falls within the top ten clones.

From cysteine to phenylalanine, the CDR3 is 14 amino acids long. The entry retains the CDR3 DNA only, 42 bases that are in frame from base 1. CDR1 SGDLS and CDR2 YYNGEE were looked up in the germline V gene. Here V drops 3 bases and J drops 5 bases, and the junction holds 6 bases not matched to any gene. The sequence is built from TRBV9 and TRBJ1-1; a stretch of 8 junction bases matches TRBD1. This receptor was taken from a man aged 30 to 39 with active or convalescent COVID-19. Material: peripheral blood. The CDR3 sequence is CASSGQGSGTEAFF. The sequence in DNA is TGTGCCAGCAGCGGACAGGGGAGTGGGACTGAAGCTTTCTTT.